One T cell receptor beta chain is described in this entry. As yet, its antigen is unknown. The sample is drawn from a study of post-analysis software for immune sequencing data. Findings of the study overall: Multiple sclerosis patients had significantly lower normalized Chao1 diversity than controls. Five TRBV segments appeared more often in patients than in controls, and TRBV5-6, TRBV5-1 and TRBV20-1 were among these.

TCR beta cDNA libraries included unique molecular identifiers. One entry per CDR3 protein, called by TCRdb with MiXCR from the PCR reads. This table has more than 450,000 distinct CDR3 sequences, around 47% appearing once. Trimming at V came to 2 bases and at J to 3 bases, leaving 9 bases not matched to a gene. CDR3 size: 16 residues. The germline CDR1 and CDR2 sequences are MNHNS and SASEGT. The source material was blood. The receptor comes from a girl aged 10-17 years with multiple sclerosis. This chain connects TRBV6-1 to TRBJ1-2, with TRBD1 matching 7 bases. For the CDR3, the DNA is TGTGCCAGCAGTGAAATTCTCGGCAGGGGGGACTATGGCTACACCTTC. It yields the protein CASSEILGRGDYGYTF.